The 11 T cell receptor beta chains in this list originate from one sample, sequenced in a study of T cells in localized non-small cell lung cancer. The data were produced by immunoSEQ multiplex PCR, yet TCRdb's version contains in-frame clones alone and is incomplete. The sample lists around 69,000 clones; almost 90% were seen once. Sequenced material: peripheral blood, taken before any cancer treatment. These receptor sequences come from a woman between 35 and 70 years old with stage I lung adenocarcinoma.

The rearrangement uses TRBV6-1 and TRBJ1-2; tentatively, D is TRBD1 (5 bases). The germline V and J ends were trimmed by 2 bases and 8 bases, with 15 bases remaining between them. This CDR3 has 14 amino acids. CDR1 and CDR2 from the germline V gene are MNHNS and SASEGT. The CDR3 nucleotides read TGTGCCAGCAGTGAAACCAGGGAGGATTTCGGCTACACCTTC. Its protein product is CASSETREDFGYTF.

The CDR3 loop is CASSILESSTNEKLFF. The CDR3 DNA follows: TGTGCCAGTAGTATACTGGAGAGCTCAACTAATGAAAAACTGTTTTTT. The chain uses TRBV19 and TRBJ1-4, with no clear D. Trimming removed 2 bases from V and 0 bases from J, with 10 bases in between. The CDR3 consists of 16 residues. Germline CDR1 and CDR2: LNHDA and SQIVND (reference sequence).

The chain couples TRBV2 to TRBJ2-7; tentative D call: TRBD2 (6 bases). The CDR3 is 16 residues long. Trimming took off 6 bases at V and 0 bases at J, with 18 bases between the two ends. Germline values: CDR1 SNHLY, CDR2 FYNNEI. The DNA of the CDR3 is TGTGCCAGCAGGGACGACAGTGGAGGGGCCTCCTACGAGCAGTACTTC. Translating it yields CASRDDSGGASYEQYF.

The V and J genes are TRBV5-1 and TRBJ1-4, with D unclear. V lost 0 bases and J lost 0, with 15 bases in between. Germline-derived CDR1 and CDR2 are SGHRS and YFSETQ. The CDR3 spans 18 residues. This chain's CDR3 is CASSLAVRQPATNEKLFF. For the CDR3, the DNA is TGCGCCAGCAGCTTGGCCGTAAGACAACCCGCAACTAATGAAAAACTGTTTTTT.

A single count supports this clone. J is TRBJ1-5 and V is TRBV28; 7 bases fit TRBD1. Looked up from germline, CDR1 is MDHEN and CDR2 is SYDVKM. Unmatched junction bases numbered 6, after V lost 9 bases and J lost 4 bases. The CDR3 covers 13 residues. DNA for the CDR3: TGTGCCAGTACAGGGGTGGGGAATCAGCCCCAGCATTTT. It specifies CASTGVGNQPQHF. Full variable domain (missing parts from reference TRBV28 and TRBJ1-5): DVKVTQSSRYLVKRTGEKVFLECVQDMDHENMFWYRQDPGLGLRLIYFSYDVKMKEKGDIPEGYSVSREKKERFSLILESASTNQTSMYLCASTGVGNQPQHFGDGTRLSIL.

CDR3 loop: CASSEIGTGKENEQFF. In DNA, the CDR3 is TGTGCCAGCAGTGAGATTGGGACAGGGAAGGAAAATGAGCAGTTCTTC. The chain employs TRBV6-4 and TRBJ2-1; TRBD1 agrees at 9 bases. J lost 7 bases, V lost 3 bases, and 10 bases had no gene match. Germline-derived CDR1 and CDR2 are MRHNA and SNTAGT. The CDR3 runs to 16 residues.

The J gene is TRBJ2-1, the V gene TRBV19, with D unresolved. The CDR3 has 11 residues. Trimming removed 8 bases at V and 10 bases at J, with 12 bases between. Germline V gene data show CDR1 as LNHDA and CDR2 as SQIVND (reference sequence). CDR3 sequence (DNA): TGTGCCAGTTCGTTAGCTGTCGAGCAGTTCTTC. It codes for CASSLAVEQFF.

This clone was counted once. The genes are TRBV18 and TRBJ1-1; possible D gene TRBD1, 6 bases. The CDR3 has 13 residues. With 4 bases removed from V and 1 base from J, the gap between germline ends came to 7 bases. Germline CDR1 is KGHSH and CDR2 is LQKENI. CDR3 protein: CASSQGENTEAFF. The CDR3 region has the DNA TGTGCCAGCTCACAGGGGGAGAACACTGAAGCTTTCTTT.

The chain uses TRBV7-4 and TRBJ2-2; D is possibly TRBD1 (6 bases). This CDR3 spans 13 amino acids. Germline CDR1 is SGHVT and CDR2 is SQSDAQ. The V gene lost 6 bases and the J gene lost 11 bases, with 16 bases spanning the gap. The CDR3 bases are TGTGCCAGCAGTTCGCAACAGGGTGGTGAGCTGTTTTTT. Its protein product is CASSSQQGGELFF.

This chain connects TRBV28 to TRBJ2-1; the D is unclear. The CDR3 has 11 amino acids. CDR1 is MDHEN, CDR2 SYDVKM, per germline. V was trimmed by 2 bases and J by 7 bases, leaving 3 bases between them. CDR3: CASSLLNEQFF. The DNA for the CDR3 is TGTGCCAGCAGTTTACTTAATGAGCAGTTCTTC.

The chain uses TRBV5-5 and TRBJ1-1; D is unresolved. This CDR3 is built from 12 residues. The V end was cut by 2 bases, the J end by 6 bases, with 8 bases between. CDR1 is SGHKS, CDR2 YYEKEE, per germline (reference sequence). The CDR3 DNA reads TGTGCCAGCAGCTTAAGGTACGCTGAAGCTTTCTTT. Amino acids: CASSLRYAEAFF.